Detailed here is one TCR beta chain. Its specificity is unknown. These data are taken from a study of T cell responses to AZD1222 COVID-19 vaccine. Overall study findings and caveats: Unmutated variant regions are reportedly the target of nearly half of TCRs that are spike-specific. Sampling captured repertoires only after the peak T cell response.

Germline V CDR1 and CDR2: SGHTA, FQGNSA. Trimming shortened V by 4 bases and J by 2 bases, and 12 bases separated the two germline ends. The CDR3 has 15 amino acids. TCRdb keeps only in-frame clones here, not all; method: immunoSEQ multiplex PCR. The sample holds 75,000 to 85,000 clones; about 90% are singletons and the top ten take about 1.3%. The sample here was peripheral blood, taken 28 days after the second AZD1222 dose. The chain couples TRBV7-2 to TRBJ1-5, with D possibly being TRBD1 (6 bases). This TCR was sampled from an adult who received the AZD1222 COVID-19 vaccine. The CDR3: CASSSYRDGNQPQHF. The CDR3 DNA reads TGTGCCAGCAGCTCTTACAGGGATGGCAATCAGCCCCAGCATTTT.